This T cell receptor beta chain is drawn from a study of blood T cell repertoires in COVID-19. The CDR3 spans 18 residues. Looked up from germline, CDR1 is SGHTA and CDR2 is FQGNSA. V was pared by 1 base and J by 4 bases, with 12 bases of the junction left unmatched. The data were produced by immunoSEQ multiplex PCR, yet TCRdb's version contains in-frame clones alone and is incomplete. The profile shows under 130,000 clones, around 84% of them singletons. This sequence joins TRBV7-2 and TRBJ2-7; 11 nucleotides line up with TRBD1. Sequenced input: peripheral blood. The TCR sequence derives from a woman older than 75 with acute or convalescent COVID-19. This CDR3 reads CASSLETGQGDWPYEQYF. Here the CDR3 DNA reads TGTGCCAGCAGCTTAGAGACGGGACAGGGGGACTGGCCGTACGAGCAGTACTTC. Supplemented by reference TRBV7-2 and TRBJ2-7, the full variable domain reads GAGVSQSPSNKVTEKGKDVELRCDPISGHTALYWYRQSLGQGLEFLIYFQGNSAPDKSGLPSDRFSAERTGGSVSTLTIQRTQQEDSAVYLCASSLETGQGDWPYEQYFGPGTRLTVT.